This T cell receptor beta chain is from a study of OX40 agonist ivuxolimab in advanced cancers. Study-wide background: Every patient in dose escalation had hepatocellular carcinoma, melanoma, renal cell or head and neck cancer. Study-level results: Some of the nonresponding patients also showed low levels of normalized T-cell clonal expansion. Clones of CD4+ and CD8+ blood T cells grew by week 6 at doses of 0.1 to 3.0 mg/kg. Averaging showed that CD8+ T cells had more expanded clones than CD4+ did.

Assay used: immunoSEQ multiplex PCR; TCRdb lists only in-frame clones, some missing. The table includes about 76,000 clones, around 85% detected once. The CDR3 sequence is 14 residues long. J gave up 4 bases and V 4 bases, and 3 bases lay outside the gene matches. Germline-derived CDR1 and CDR2 are LNHNV and YYDKDF (reference sequence). This clone occurred once. Its cognate antigen is unknown. The source was CD4+ or CD8+ T cells sorted from blood, collected in a trial of the OX40 agonist ivuxolimab. The origin of this receptor is an adult with an advanced solid tumor such as melanoma, head and neck, liver or kidney cancer. The genes are TRBV15 and TRBJ1-3; 8 positions match TRBD1. The CDR3 DNA reads as TGTGCCACCAGCACTGGACAGGGAGGAAACACCATATATTTT. Translated: CATSTGQGGNTIYF.